This T cell receptor (beta chain) was sequenced in a study of control samples from healthy donors and cancer patients (dated by TCRdb to about 2020). The library was prepared using the immunoSEQ multiplex PCR assay. The immuneACCESS repertoire file appears here via TCRdb, limited to in-frame rearrangements. These files lack a portion of the clones; in checked studies, under half of the deficit traces to unresolved V genes, and the cause of the others is not known. The sample includes 390,000 or so clones, with about nine tenths observed a single time. More than 6% of the sample rests with the top ten. According to the germline V gene, CDR1 reads ENHRY and CDR2 reads SYGVKD. Trimming leaves V shorter by 11 bases and J shorter by 0 bases, with the junction holding 10 bases beyond the gene matches. The CDR3 holds 14 amino acids from the cysteine to the phenylalanine. Only the CDR3 part of the read is kept: 42 bases, read in frame from the first base.

Details on this clone: This receptor's antigen is unknown. No much larger clone is present one base from it, and per-base qualities are unavailable.

Recombination linked TRBV10-3 to TRBJ2-7; TRBD2 agrees with 7 junctional bases. The origin of this receptor is a man in his forties or fifties with head and neck cancer. The sequencing sample was made of PBMCs. The nucleotide sequence is given as TGTGCCGTGCGGGGGACTGGGGCCTCCTACGAGCAGTACTTC. The translation is CAVRGTGASYEQYF.